The 32 T cell receptor beta chains in this list originate from one sample, sequenced in a study of CD8+CD57+ T cells in acquired aplastic anemia. Genomic DNA, the template, was used for profiling of the TCR beta VDJ and CDR3. MiXCR, run by TCRdb on the reads, gives a single entry per CDR3 protein. The sample contains approximately 190,000 distinct CDR3 sequences, 64% of which appear only once. Material for sequencing was sorted CD4+, CD8+, or CD8+CD57+ T cells (not recorded which) from PBMCs. These receptor sequences come from a human donor with severe aplastic anemia or a healthy control (not recorded which).

The chain couples TRBV9 to TRBJ2-3; TRBD2 aligns across 10 bases. The CDR3 covers 13 residues. Trimming cost V 4 bases and J 11 bases; bases outside gene matches: 7. Per germline, CDR1 SGDLS and CDR2 YYNGEE. CDR3 amino acids: CASSPRVAGGQYF. CDR3 sequence (DNA): TGTGCCAGCAGCCCCCGGGTAGCGGGGGGGCAGTATTTT.

The rearrangement uses TRBV6-2 or TRBV6-3 and TRBJ1-1; 8 bases align to TRBD1. CDR1 is MNHEY and CDR2 is SVGEGT in the germline V gene. J lost 0 bases, V lost 11 bases, and 20 bases had no gene match. The CDR3 totals 18 residues. The CDR3 bases are TGTGCCGGCACACAGGGGGAGGGAGTAGGCGATATGAACACTGAAGCTTTCTTT. Its protein product is CAGTQGEGVGDMNTEAFF.

The V call is TRBV7-9, the J call TRBJ2-7; the match to TRBD2 covers 11 bases. The CDR3 loop spans 15 amino acids. Germline lookup yields CDR1 SEHNR and CDR2 FQNEAQ (reference sequence). The J segment lost 4 bases and the V segment lost 5 bases, leaving 7 bases of the junction unmatched. CDR3 sequence reads: CASSPPGLAVYEQYF. In DNA form, the CDR3 reads TGTGCCAGCAGCCCGCCGGGACTAGCGGTTTACGAGCAGTACTTC.

The V call is TRBV7-6, the J call TRBJ2-1; D remains ambiguous. Germline CDR1 SGHVS, CDR2 FNYEAQ. CDR3 size: 14 residues. Trimming shortened V by 1 base and J by 8 bases, and 12 bases separated the two germline ends. Written as DNA, the CDR3 is TGTGCCAGCAGCTTAGACCTCCGAGCACATGAGCAGTTCTTC. Its protein is CASSLDLRAHEQFF.

The chain uses TRBV7-9 and TRBJ2-7, with 8 bases aligning to TRBD1. CDR1 is SEHNR and CDR2 is FQNEAQ in the germline V gene (reference sequence). V lost 5 bases and J lost 5; bases outside the gene matches: 5. The CDR3 totals 13 residues. The CDR3 spells CASSGTGLDEQYF. CDR3 coding DNA: TGTGCCAGCAGCGGGACAGGCTTAGACGAGCAGTACTTC.

The rearrangement joins TRBV5-4 to TRBJ1-6; 9 positions agree with TRBD1. CDR3 length equals 14 residues. Germline assignment: CDR1 SGHNT and CDR2 YYREEE (reference sequence). With 3 bases clipped from V and 7 bases from J, the junction kept 2 bases outside the gene matches. As DNA, the CDR3 is TGTGCCAGCAGCTGGACAGGGGAAAATTCACCCCTCCACTTT. This translates into CASSWTGENSPLHF.

This CDR3 reads CASRRGAASSYEQYF. DNA of the CDR3: TGTGCCAGCAGACGGGGGGCGGCGAGCTCCTACGAGCAGTACTTC. The rearrangement uses TRBV12-3 or TRBV12-4 and TRBJ2-7; maybe TRBD2 (7 bases). This CDR3 comprises 15 residues. V shed 6 bases and J shed 0 bases, with 15 bases lying between them.

This clonotype was recorded only once. The chain links TRBV14 to TRBJ2-7; 9 bases agree with TRBD1. Germline V gene lookup returns CDR1 SGHDN and CDR2 FVKESK. This CDR3 is 14 amino acids long. V was pared by 3 bases and J by 6 bases, with 6 bases of the junction left unmatched. In nucleotides, the CDR3 is TGTGCCAGCAGCCAGGGAGGGACAGGGCGCGAGCAGTACTTC. Residues: CASSQGGTGREQYF.

This clonotype occurred many times. The gene calls are TRBV14 and TRBJ2-5, with 7 bases aligning to TRBD1. With 2 bases clipped from V and 3 bases from J, the junction kept 6 bases outside the gene matches. This CDR3 has 15 residues. The germline V gene has CDR1 SGHDN and CDR2 FVKESK. The CDR3: CASSQLTGWEETQYF. In DNA, the CDR3 is TGTGCCAGCAGCCAATTGACAGGGTGGGAAGAGACCCAGTACTTC. Using reference TRBV14 and TRBJ2-5 for the parts outside the CDR3, the full variable domain is EAGVTQFPSHSVIEKGQTVTLRCDPISGHDNLYWYRRVMGKEIKFLLHFVKESKQDESGMPNNRFLAERTGGTYSTLKVQPAELEDSGVYFCASSQLTGWEETQYFGPGTRLLVL.

This clonotype was picked up many times. The chain couples TRBV19 to TRBJ2-5; 8 nucleotides align to TRBD1. Germline CDR1 LNHDA, CDR2 SQIVND (reference sequence). Unmatched junction bases numbered 7, after V lost 9 bases and J lost 1 base. The CDR3 is 14 residues long. CDR3 protein: CASQPRGPQETQYF. The DNA of the CDR3 is TGTGCCAGCCAACCCAGGGGGCCCCAAGAGACCCAGTACTTC.

This chain uses TRBV4-2 with TRBJ2-7; D gene ambiguous. CDR3 length: 14 amino acids. Germline V gene lookup returns CDR1 LGHNA and CDR2 YNFKEQ. V lost 0 bases and J lost 2, with 8 bases in between. The CDR3 sequence: CASSQEAGPYEQYF. Written as DNA, the CDR3 is TGTGCCAGCAGCCAAGAGGCAGGACCCTACGAGCAGTACTTC.

The chain employs TRBV20-1 and TRBJ2-7; TRBD1 is a possible D gene (6 bases). This CDR3 comprises 12 residues. V was clipped by 3 bases and J by 2 bases, with 8 bases between them. Germline V gene sequence: CDR1 DFQATT, CDR2 SNEGSKA (reference sequence). Here the CDR3 reads CSARQGPYEQYF. CDR3 bases: TGCAGTGCTAGGCAGGGGCCCTACGAGCAGTACTTC.

This chain joins TRBV5-1 and TRBJ2-7, with 8 bases identical to TRBD2. Germline CDR1 reads SGHRS; CDR2 reads YFSETQ. There are 13 residues in the CDR3. Trimming at V came to 5 bases and at J to 5 bases, leaving 6 bases not matched to a gene. The CDR3 reads CASRAKGLDEQYF. As DNA, the CDR3 is TGCGCCAGCAGGGCTAAGGGACTAGACGAGCAGTACTTC.

This clonotype has just a few counts. The chain couples TRBV10-2 to TRBJ1-2, with TRBD1 identical over 10 bases. V lost 3 bases to trimming and J lost 6 bases; unmatched junction nucleotides: 7. The CDR3 is 15 amino acids. Per the germline V gene, CDR1 is WSHSY and CDR2 is SAAADI. For the CDR3, the DNA is TGCGCCAGCAGTGACTGGACAGGGGGAAGAAATGGCTACACCTTC. As protein: CASSDWTGGRNGYTF.

This clonotype was counted ten times or more. The rearrangement joins TRBV12-3 or TRBV12-4 to TRBJ1-2; D possibly corresponds to TRBD1 (5 bases). Trimming took 6 bases from V and 8 from J, leaving 10 bases between them. The CDR3 sequence is 11 residues long. CDR3 loop: CASRGEGGYTF. The CDR3 coding sequence is TGTGCCAGCAGGGGGGAGGGAGGCTACACCTTC.

This clonotype was counted at least ten times. The chain employs TRBV14 and TRBJ2-7; the D is unclear. CDR1 and CDR2 (germline): SGHDN, FVKESK. The CDR3 length is 11 residues. With 3 bases removed from V and 3 bases from J, the gap between germline ends came to 3 bases. The chain's CDR3 is CASSHHYEQYF. The CDR3 nucleotides read TGTGCCAGCAGCCACCACTACGAGCAGTACTTC.

This chain joins TRBV9 and TRBJ2-2; either TRBD1 or TRBD2 may fit D (6 bases each). This CDR3 is built from 17 residues. The germline CDR1 and CDR2 sequences are SGDLS and YYNGEE. Trimming removed 3 bases from V and 0 bases from J, with 15 bases in between. The CDR3 spells CASSAPRGAANTGELFF. In DNA, the CDR3 is TGTGCCAGCAGCGCCCCAAGGGGGGCAGCGAACACCGGGGAGCTGTTTTTT.

The chain couples TRBV9 to TRBJ2-1, with 7 bases lining up with TRBD2. V lost 4 bases, J lost 6 bases, and 16 bases stayed unmatched. CDR3 size: 17 residues. The germline V gene encodes CDR1 SGDLS and CDR2 YYNGEE. The CDR3 spells CASSSRVGGVAFNEQFF. The DNA for the CDR3 is TGTGCCAGCAGCTCTAGGGTGGGGGGGGTTGCCTTCAATGAGCAGTTCTTC.

The V and J genes are TRBV7-9 and TRBJ2-7, with D perhaps TRBD2 (6 bases). Trimming left V 0 bases short and J 0 bases short, with 9 bases between. The germline V gene encodes CDR1 SEHNR and CDR2 FQNEAQ (reference sequence). CDR3 length: 15 amino acids. This CDR3 is CASSLAQTSSYEQYF. In nucleotides, the CDR3 is TGTGCCAGCAGCTTAGCCCAGACTAGCTCCTACGAGCAGTACTTC.

This clonotype was seen a single time. This chain uses TRBV7-3 with TRBJ2-5, with a possible D match to TRBD1 (6 bases). Germline V gene data show CDR1 as SGHTA and CDR2 as FQGTGA. This CDR3 has 14 residues. With 3 bases removed from V and 3 bases from J, the gap between germline ends came to 11 bases. This CDR3 reads CASSFGRGKETQYF. In DNA form, the CDR3 reads TGTGCCAGCAGCTTTGGCAGGGGAAAAGAGACCCAGTACTTC.

CDR3 coding DNA: TGTGCCAGCAGCGTAGGTCAGGGGCCGTTCTACGAGCAGTACTTC. This codes for CASSVGQGPFYEQYF. The gene calls are TRBV9 and TRBJ2-7, with D perhaps TRBD1 (6 bases). Trimming pared 0 bases from V and 3 bases from J, leaving 13 bases between. The length of the CDR3 is 15 residues. Germline V lookup: CDR1 SGDLS, CDR2 YYNGEE.

The rearrangement links TRBV7-9 to TRBJ2-1, with D tentatively TRBD2 (6 bases). Germline loops: CDR1 SEHNR, CDR2 FQNEAQ (reference sequence). V lost 3 bases, J lost 5 bases, and 11 bases lay in between. The CDR3 consists of 14 residues. The CDR3 region is CASSLVGGDNEQFF. The CDR3 DNA sequence: TGTGCCAGCAGCTTGGTCGGCGGGGACAATGAGCAGTTCTTC.

V and J are TRBV20-1 and TRBJ1-3, with D uncertain. Trimming cost V 3 bases and J 2 bases, with 2 bases left between them. The CDR3 extends over 11 amino acids. The germline V gene has CDR1 DFQATT and CDR2 SNEGSKA (reference sequence). CDR3 bases: TGCAGTGCTAGTGCTGGAAACACCATATATTTT. It specifies CSASAGNTIYF.

In this sample, this clonotype turned up a few times. A read error may account for a junction end that differs from germline. This chain joins TRBV7-7 and TRBJ2-5; 7 nucleotides agree with TRBD2. The CDR3 sequence is 13 residues long. Per the germline V gene, CDR1 is SSHAT and CDR2 is FNYEAQ (reference sequence). The CDR3 sequence: CASSLARGTTQYF. The CDR3 nucleotides are TGTGCTAGCAGCTTAGCGCGGGGGACGACCCAGTACTTC.

The CDR3 DNA reads TGTGCCAGCAGCCAAGTGCGCAGGACACCCCTCCACTTT. It is translated as CASSQVRRTPLHF. This chain links TRBV14 with TRBJ1-6; unclear D gene. The V end was cut by 1 base, the J end by 11 bases, with 9 bases between. The CDR3 is 13 residues long. Germline values: CDR1 SGHDN, CDR2 FVKESK.

The chain is built from TRBV9 and TRBJ2-1; D possibly corresponds to TRBD2 (6 bases). The germline CDR1 and CDR2 sequences are SGDLS and YYNGEE. Trimming stripped 3 bases from V and 14 bases from J, with 12 bases between. The CDR3 length is 11 residues. In DNA form, the CDR3 reads TGTGCCAGCAGCGGGGACTCTTCGGAGTTCTTC. This translates into CASSGDSSEFF. The complete variable domain, with remaining parts taken from reference TRBV9 and TRBJ2-1, reads DSGVTQTPKHLITATGQRVTLRCSPRSGDLSVYWYQQSLDQGLQFLIQYYNGEERAKGNILERFSAQQFPDLHSELNLSSLELGDSALYFCASSGDSSEFFGPGTRLTVL.

This rearrangement joins TRBV7-8 to TRBJ2-7; the match to TRBD2 covers 10 bases. J was trimmed by 3 bases and V by 2 bases; bases with no gene match: 10. CDR1 and CDR2 from the germline V gene are SGHVS and FQNEAQ. The CDR3 totals 17 residues. The CDR3 DNA reads TGTGCCAGCAGCTTATCAGCGGGGGGGCCCCATTTCTACGAGCAGTACTTC. It yields the protein CASSLSAGGPHFYEQYF.

This chain joins TRBV19 and TRBJ1-6, with D unresolved. Trimming removed 4 bases at V and 9 bases at J, with 16 bases between. Germline V lookup: CDR1 LNHDA, CDR2 SQIVND (reference sequence). The CDR3 has 15 amino acids. The CDR3 here is CASSNLAGAISPLHF. DNA for the CDR3: TGTGCCAGTAGTAATCTTGCAGGAGCTATTTCACCCCTCCACTTT.

The count of this clonotype is one. V and J are TRBV24-1 and TRBJ1-1; D is undetermined. This CDR3 contains 15 residues. Trimming shortened V by 2 bases and J by 3 bases, and 12 bases separated the two germline ends. Germline lookup yields CDR1 KGHDR and CDR2 SFDVKD. DNA for the CDR3: TGTGCCACCAGTGATTCCCGAGTAAGGGACACTGAAGCTTTCTTT. It is translated as CATSDSRVRDTEAFF.

The V and J genes are TRBV9 and TRBJ2-4; D possibly matches TRBD1 or TRBD2 (6 bases each). CDR1 is SGDLS and CDR2 is YYNGEE in the germline V gene. V was cut by 5 bases and J by 6 bases, with 15 bases left in between. CDR3 length: 14 amino acids. The chain's CDR3 is CASSKGGDVNIQYF. The CDR3 nucleotides are TGTGCCAGCAGTAAGGGGGGAGACGTAAACATTCAGTACTTC.

The table lists this clonotype with a count of one. This could be a read error, since a much larger clone is one nucleotide away. The V and J genes are TRBV3-1 and TRBJ2-3; possible D gene TRBD1, 5 bases. CDR3 length: 12 residues. Germline V CDR1 and CDR2: LGHDT, YNNKEL (reference sequence). The CDR3 loop is CASSLSTGTQYF. The CDR3 DNA sequence: TGTGCCAGCAGCCTAAGCACAGGTACGCAGTATTTT.

The chain couples TRBV7-8 to TRBJ1-3; no reliable D call. CDR3 length: 15 residues. V lost 10 bases and J lost 0, with 16 bases in between. In germline, CDR1 is SGHVS, CDR2 FQNEAQ. The CDR3 DNA follows: TGTGCCACCCGGGAAGGAATCTACTCTGGAAACACCATATATTTT. It specifies CATREGIYSGNTIYF.